This T cell receptor beta chain was documented in a study of OX40 agonist ivuxolimab in advanced cancers. Exclusion of a patient followed from autoimmune disease history or systemic immunosuppression. Per germline, CDR1 SGHAT and CDR2 FQNNGV. This CDR3 is built from 15 residues. V was clipped by 4 bases and J by 4 bases, with 16 bases between them. Profiled with immunoSEQ multiplex PCR; TCRdb holds only in-frame clones, not every one. The sample lists about 100,000 clones; 75% to 95% were seen once. This TCR was recovered from an adult with an advanced solid tumor such as melanoma, head and neck, liver or kidney cancer. The chain is built from TRBV11-2 and TRBJ2-5; the D call may be TRBD1 or TRBD2 (7 bases each). Sequenced here: CD4+ or CD8+ T cells sorted from blood, sampled in a trial of the OX40 agonist ivuxolimab. Here the CDR3 DNA reads TGTGCCAGCAGCTCCTCATCAGGGGGGGTAGAGACCCAGTACTTC. Translating it yields CASSSSSGGVETQYF.